Presented here are 18 T cell receptor beta chains from one specimen sequenced in a study of T-cell memory formation after mild COVID-19. One entry per CDR3 protein results from TCRdb running MiXCR on the 5' RACE reads. This table has fewer than 650,000 distinct CDR3 sequences, about 20% appearing once. What was sequenced was PBMCs or a T cell subset sorted from them (not recorded which). The receptors originated from an adult woman who had mild COVID-19 (a few samples of this study predate the infection). Cell type and time point are not known.

V and J are TRBV7-9 and TRBJ2-7; 8 nucleotides agree with TRBD2. Germline V gene sequence: CDR1 SEHNR, CDR2 FQNEAQ (reference sequence). The trim removed 5 bases at V and 6 bases at J, leaving 9 bases unmatched. The CDR3 consists of 14 residues. The chain's CDR3 is CASSPLSGGSEQYF. CDR3 coding DNA: TGTGCCAGCAGCCCCCTGAGCGGGGGCTCCGAGCAGTACTTC.

The chain is built from TRBV7-9 and TRBJ2-1, with D unresolved. Germline V gene sequence: CDR1 SEHNR, CDR2 FQNEAQ (reference sequence). The V gene lost 5 bases and the J gene lost 8 bases, with 13 bases spanning the gap. CDR3 length equals 13 residues. The CDR3 DNA follows: TGTGCCAGCAGCCCCCTGCTCTCCGATGAGCAGTTCTTC. It encodes CASSPLLSDEQFF.

The rearrangement uses TRBV7-6 and TRBJ1-5; no reliable D call. V was pared by 2 bases and J by 4 bases, with 6 bases between. Germline V gene data show CDR1 as SGHVS and CDR2 as FNYEAQ. This CDR3 spans 13 amino acids. For the CDR3, the DNA is TGTGCCAGCAGCTTAAAGGAGAATCAGCCCCAGCATTTT. This encodes CASSLKENQPQHF.

V usage is TRBV5-1 and J usage is TRBJ2-6; no firm D call. The V end lost 2 bases, the J end lost 1 base, and 13 bases lay between the germline ends. Germline lookup yields CDR1 SGHRS and CDR2 YFSETQ. This CDR3 comprises 17 residues. The CDR3 DNA follows: TGCGCCAGCAGCTTTGGCAGAGCCGATTCTGGGGCCAACGTCCTGACTTTC. Encoded protein: CASSFGRADSGANVLTF. Filled out from reference TRBV5-1 and TRBJ2-6, the complete variable domain reads KAGVTQTPRYLIKTRGQQVTLSCSPISGHRSVSWYQQTPGQGLQFLFEYFSETQRNKGNFPGRFSGRQFSNSRSEMNVSTLELGDSALYLCASSFGRADSGANVLTFGAGSRLTVL.

This clonotype was detected only a few times. This chain connects TRBV19 to TRBJ1-5, with 10 positions matching TRBD1. J lost 2 bases, V lost 5 bases, and 15 bases had no gene match. Looked up from germline, CDR1 is LNHDA and CDR2 is SQIVND (reference sequence). The CDR3 sequence is 19 residues long. This chain's CDR3 is CASSELLGTGVRGNQPQHF. CDR3 nucleotide sequence: TGTGCCAGTAGTGAACTCCTCGGGACAGGGGTTCGTGGCAATCAGCCCCAGCATTTT.

This clonotype was seen more than once but under ten times. V gene TRBV27 combines with J gene TRBJ2-3, with 11 bases matching TRBD1. Germline CDR1 MNHEY, CDR2 SMNVEV (reference sequence). The CDR3 is 17 amino acids. Trimming at V came to 5 bases and at J to 5 bases, leaving 12 bases not matched to a gene. CDR3 sequence reads: CASSGGWTGGNLDTQYF. CDR3 bases: TGTGCCAGCAGTGGGGGGTGGACAGGGGGCAACCTAGATACGCAGTATTTT.

This clonotype has only a few counts. The chain recombines TRBV6-2 or TRBV6-3 with TRBJ2-7; D ambiguous. V was cut by 6 bases and J by 0 bases, with 6 bases left in between. Germline CDR1 MNHEY, CDR2 SVGEGT. The CDR3 contains 12 residues. The CDR3 DNA reads as TGTGCCAGCAGAACGATCTCCTACGAGCAGTACTTC. Translating gives CASRTISYEQYF.

The CDR3 loop reads CASSLARDREDYGYTF. In nucleotides, the CDR3 is TGTGCCAGCAGCTTAGCCAGGGACAGGGAGGACTATGGCTACACCTTC. This sequence joins TRBV7-9 and TRBJ1-2; 9 bases are a match to TRBD1. Trimming at V came to 0 bases and at J to 3 bases, leaving 5 bases not matched to a gene. Germline V lookup: CDR1 SEHNR, CDR2 FQNEAQ (reference sequence). The CDR3 runs 16 residues.

The chain has TRBV29-1 and TRBJ2-7; a weak D match, TRBD1 (6 bases). Deletions cut 7 bases from V and 0 bases from J, with 13 bases between. The CDR3 sequence is 13 residues long. Germline V lookup: CDR1 SQVTM, CDR2 ANQGSEA. CDR3 loop: CSARTVDSYEQYF. CDR3 nucleotide sequence: TGCAGCGCTCGGACAGTGGACTCCTACGAGCAGTACTTC.

The chain links TRBV7-2 to TRBJ2-3, with a tentative D call TRBD2 (6 bases). V shed 3 bases and J shed 4 bases, with 17 bases lying between them. The CDR3 consists of 16 residues. From germline, CDR1 is SGHTA and CDR2 FQGNSA. CDR3 sequence reads: CASSFWAGTVADTQYF. Written as DNA, the CDR3 is TGTGCCAGCAGCTTTTGGGCGGGGACGGTAGCAGATACGCAGTATTTT.

This clonotype was seen more than once but under ten times. The genes are TRBV4-3 and TRBJ1-5, with 8 bases aligning to TRBD1. The CDR3 length is 14 residues. CDR1 LGHNA and CDR2 YSLEER come from the germline V gene. Trimming took 3 bases from V and 7 from J; bases not matched to a gene: 5. Here the CDR3 reads CASSHFDRGQPQHF. The CDR3 nucleotides are TGCGCCAGCAGCCATTTTGACAGGGGCCAGCCCCAGCATTTT.

This clonotype was observed a handful of times. The J gene is TRBJ1-5, the V gene TRBV12-3 or TRBV12-4; D uncertain. The CDR3 has 14 residues. V was pared by 5 bases and J by 0 bases, with 8 bases between. The CDR3: CASSPIYSNQPQHF. The DNA for the CDR3 is TGTGCCAGCAGTCCCATTTATAGCAATCAGCCCCAGCATTTT.

The chain recombines TRBV6-5 with TRBJ2-2; 7 positions agree with TRBD2. V lost 2 bases to trimming and J lost 6 bases; unmatched junction nucleotides: 15. CDR3 length: 18 residues. From germline, CDR1 is MNHEY and CDR2 SVGAGI. DNA of the CDR3: TGTGCCAGCAGTTACGGACGGGGCTCCCGGGGGGTGGCCGGGGAGCTGTTTTTT. Residues: CASSYGRGSRGVAGELFF.

This clonotype was counted a few times. The chain carries TRBV19 and TRBJ1-2, with a weak D call TRBD1 (5 bases). V gave up 6 bases and J gave up 2 bases, with 13 bases separating them. This CDR3 is 14 amino acids long. CDR1 is LNHDA and CDR2 is SQIVND in the germline V gene (reference sequence). In DNA, the CDR3 is TGTGCCAGTAGAGTAACAGGATCCAACTATGGCTACACCTTC. Its translation: CASRVTGSNYGYTF.

This clonotype was seen more than once but under ten times. The V gene is TRBV4-3, the J gene TRBJ2-1; no reliable D call. The V gene's germline CDR1 is LGHNA and CDR2 YSLEER. The CDR3 is 14 residues long. The V end was cut by 1 base, the J end by 12 bases, with 16 bases between. CDR3 residues: CASSQGSPGGGQFF. CDR3 sequence (DNA): TGCGCCAGCAGCCAAGGTTCCCCGGGCGGTGGGCAGTTCTTC.

This clonotype has just a few counts. V and J are TRBV7-9 and TRBJ2-7; a weak D match, TRBD1 (7 bases). The CDR3 sequence is 15 residues long. V was clipped by 5 bases and J by 0 bases, with 14 bases between them. Per the germline V gene, CDR1 is SEHNR and CDR2 is FQNEAQ (reference sequence). CDR3 nucleotide sequence: TGTGCCAGCAGCCGAGGACAGGACTACTCCTACGAGCAGTACTTC. This gives the protein CASSRGQDYSYEQYF.

There are a few counts of this clonotype. The V call is TRBV14, the J call TRBJ2-1; D is unclear. The CDR3 spans 16 residues. Germline V gene lookup returns CDR1 SGHDN and CDR2 FVKESK. The germline V and J ends were trimmed by 1 base and 9 bases, with 19 bases remaining between them. Here the CDR3 reads CASSQGTVGPISEQFF. The DNA of the CDR3 is TGTGCCAGCAGCCAAGGGACGGTAGGGCCAATTAGTGAGCAGTTCTTC.

The chain carries TRBV29-1 and TRBJ2-1; D unclear. Germline lookup yields CDR1 SQVTM and CDR2 ANQGSEA. The CDR3 is 13 residues long. Deletions cut 7 bases from V and 5 bases from J, with 15 bases between. The CDR3 reads CSEFDRPDNEQFF. The CDR3 bases are TGCAGCGAATTTGACCGTCCGGACAATGAGCAGTTCTTC.